Described below is a single T cell receptor beta chain sequence and its context. Its antigen is undetermined. Trimming pared 3 bases from V and 4 bases from J, leaving 10 bases between. CDR3 size: 14 residues. The germline gives CDR1 WNHNN, CDR2 SYGVQD (reference sequence). This sample was taken from a study of shared clonotypes between healthy human individuals. General study points: Naive CD4 clonotypes were shared across a few donors at roughly 5.3%.

Sequencing used immunoSEQ multiplex PCR; TCRdb keeps in-frame clones, though not all of them. The sample records about 320,000 clones, roughly 91% being singletons. This TCR came from a man aged 18 to 29 in good health. The chain couples TRBV10-1 to TRBJ2-1, with D possibly called TRBD1 or TRBD2 (5 bases each). The sequenced sample consisted of memory CD8+ T cells sorted from blood. Subset defined: CD45RO+ cells pooled with CCR7-negative TemRA cells. Written as DNA, the CDR3 is TGCGCCAGCAGTGACAGTTGGGGGTACAATGAGCAGTTCTTC. It yields the protein CASSDSWGYNEQFF.